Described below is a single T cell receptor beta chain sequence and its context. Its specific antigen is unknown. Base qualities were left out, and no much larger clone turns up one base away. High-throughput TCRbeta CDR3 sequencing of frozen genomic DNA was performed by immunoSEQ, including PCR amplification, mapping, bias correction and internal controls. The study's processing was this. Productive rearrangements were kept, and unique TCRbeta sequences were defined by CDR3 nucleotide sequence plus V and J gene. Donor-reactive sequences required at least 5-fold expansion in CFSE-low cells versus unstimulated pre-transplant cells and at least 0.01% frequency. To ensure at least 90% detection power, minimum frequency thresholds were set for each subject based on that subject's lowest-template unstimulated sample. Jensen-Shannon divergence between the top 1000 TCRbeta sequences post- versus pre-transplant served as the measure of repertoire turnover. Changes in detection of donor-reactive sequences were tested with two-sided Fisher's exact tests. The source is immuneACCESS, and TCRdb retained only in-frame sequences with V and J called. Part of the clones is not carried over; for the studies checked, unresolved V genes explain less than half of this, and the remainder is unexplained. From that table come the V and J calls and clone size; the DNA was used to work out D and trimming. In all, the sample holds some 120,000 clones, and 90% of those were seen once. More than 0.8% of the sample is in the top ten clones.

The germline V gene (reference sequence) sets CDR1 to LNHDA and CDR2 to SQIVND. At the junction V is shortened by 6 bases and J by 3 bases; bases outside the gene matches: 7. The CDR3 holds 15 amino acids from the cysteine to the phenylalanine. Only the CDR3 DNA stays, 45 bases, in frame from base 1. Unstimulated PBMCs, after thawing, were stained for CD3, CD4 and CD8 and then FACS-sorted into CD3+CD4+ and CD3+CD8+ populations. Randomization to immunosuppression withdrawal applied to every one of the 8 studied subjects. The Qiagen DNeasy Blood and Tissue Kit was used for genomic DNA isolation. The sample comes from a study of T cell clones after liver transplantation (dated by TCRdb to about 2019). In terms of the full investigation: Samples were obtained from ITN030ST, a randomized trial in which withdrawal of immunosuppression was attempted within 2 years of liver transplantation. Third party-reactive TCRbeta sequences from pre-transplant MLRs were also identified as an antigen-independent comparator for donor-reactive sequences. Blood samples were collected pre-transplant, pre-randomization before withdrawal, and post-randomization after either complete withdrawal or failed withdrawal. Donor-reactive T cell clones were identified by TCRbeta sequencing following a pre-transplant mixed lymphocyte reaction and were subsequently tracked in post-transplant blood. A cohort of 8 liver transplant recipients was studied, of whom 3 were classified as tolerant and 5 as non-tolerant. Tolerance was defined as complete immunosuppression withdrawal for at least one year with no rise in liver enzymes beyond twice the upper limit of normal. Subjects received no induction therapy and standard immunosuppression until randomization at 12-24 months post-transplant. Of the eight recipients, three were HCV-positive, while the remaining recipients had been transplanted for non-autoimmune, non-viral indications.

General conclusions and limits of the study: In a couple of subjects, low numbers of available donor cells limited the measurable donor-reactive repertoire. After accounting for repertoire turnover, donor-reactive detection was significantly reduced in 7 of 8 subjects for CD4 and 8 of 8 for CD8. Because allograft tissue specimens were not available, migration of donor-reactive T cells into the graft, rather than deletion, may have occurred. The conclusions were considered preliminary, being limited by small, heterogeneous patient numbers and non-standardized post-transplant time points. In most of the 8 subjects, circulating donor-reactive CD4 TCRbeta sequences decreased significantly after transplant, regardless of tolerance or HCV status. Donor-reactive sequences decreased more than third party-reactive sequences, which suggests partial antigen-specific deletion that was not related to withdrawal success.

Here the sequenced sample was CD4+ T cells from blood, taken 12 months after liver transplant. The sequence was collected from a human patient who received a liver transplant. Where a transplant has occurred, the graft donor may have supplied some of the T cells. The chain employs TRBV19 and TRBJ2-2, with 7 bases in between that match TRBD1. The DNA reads TGTGCCAGTAGGCCGGGACAGCAGGACACCGGGGAGCTGTTTTTT. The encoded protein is CASRPGQQDTGELFF.